The 14 T cell receptor beta chains below were found in one sample sequenced in a study of Graves' ophthalmopathy and Graves' hyperthyroidism. RNA transcripts were the source from which TCR beta CDR3 regions were amplified. First-round RT-PCR employed HTBI primers, with a second-round multiplex PCR after it. TCRdb reanalysed the multiplex PCR reads using MiXCR and keeps one entry per CDR3 protein. The data show 600,000 to 950,000 distinct CDR3 sequences, around 40% seen once. The source material was peripheral blood. The receptors originated from an adult man with Graves' ophthalmopathy.

This chain connects TRBV14 to TRBJ1-1; D unclear. Germline lookup yields CDR1 SGHDN and CDR2 FVKESK. Trimming removed 9 bases from V and 0 bases from J, with 20 bases in between. This CDR3 is 16 amino acids long. CDR3 in DNA: TGTGCCAGTGCGGGCTCGTCTTATTTGGTGAACACTGAAGCTTTCTTT. This sequence encodes CASAGSSYLVNTEAFF.

Ten or more counts support this clonotype. J is TRBJ2-7 and V is TRBV29-1; D might be TRBD1 or TRBD2, each matching 6 bases. V lost 6 bases and J 6 bases, leaving 12 bases between the germline ends. The CDR3 loop spans 11 amino acids. Germline V gene lookup returns CDR1 SQVTM and CDR2 ANQGSEA. CDR3 loop: CSVEGDSEQYF. Here the CDR3 DNA reads TGCAGCGTGGAGGGGGACTCCGAGCAGTACTTC.

This clonotype came up a few times. The chain uses TRBV7-8 and TRBJ2-5; 16 nucleotides line up with TRBD2. Germline V gene data show CDR1 as SGHVS and CDR2 as FQNEAQ. Unmatched junction bases numbered 3, after V lost 4 bases and J lost 7 bases. The CDR3 runs 15 residues. Here the CDR3 reads CASSSGTSGGVTQYF. The CDR3 DNA is TGTGCCAGCAGCTCTGGGACTAGCGGGGGGGTGACCCAGTACTTC.

This clonotype appeared a few times. The V gene is TRBV2, the J gene TRBJ2-7, with TRBD1 matching 9 bases. Germline CDR1 is SNHLY and CDR2 is FYNNEI. V lost 6 bases to trimming and J lost 7 bases; unmatched junction nucleotides: 16. This CDR3 has 16 residues. CDR3 residues: CASSELVPGQGKEQYF. As DNA, the CDR3 is TGTGCCAGCAGCGAACTAGTACCGGGACAGGGTAAAGAGCAGTACTTC.

The rearrangement joins TRBV20-1 to TRBJ1-1; 9 positions agree with TRBD1. Per the germline V gene, CDR1 is DFQATT and CDR2 is SNEGSKA (reference sequence). The CDR3 has 11 residues. V dropped 6 bases and J dropped 11; count of bases not matched to a gene: 7. The CDR3 DNA sequence: TGCAGTGCAAGGACAGGGGTAGACGCTTTCTTT. Its translation is CSARTGVDAFF.

This clonotype was picked up a small number of times. The chain employs TRBV7-3 and TRBJ2-5; tentatively, D is TRBD1 (8 bases). This CDR3 has 15 residues. Germline V gene sequence: CDR1 SGHTA, CDR2 FQGTGA. V was pared by 4 bases and J by 5 bases, with 17 bases between. The CDR3 DNA sequence: TGTGCCAGCAGCTCACAGGGGGGGAAGTGGGAGACCCAGTACTTC. This encodes CASSSQGGKWETQYF.

The chain combines TRBV11-2 with TRBJ2-5; 7 nucleotides align to TRBD2. Germline CDR1 is SGHAT and CDR2 is FQNNGV. The CDR3 runs 14 residues. The V gene end was trimmed by 5 bases and the J gene end by 5 bases; junction bases not matched to a gene: 8. DNA of the CDR3: TGTGCCAGCAGCCTTGGGGGGGGGATGGAGACCCAGTACTTC. Its protein is CASSLGGGMETQYF.

This chain connects TRBV25-1 to TRBJ1-1; D not resolved. The V gene's germline CDR1 is MGHDK and CDR2 SYGVNS. CDR3 length equals 12 residues. Trimming took 4 bases from V and 11 from J, leaving 14 bases between them. CDR3 nucleotide sequence: TGTGCCAGCAGTGGCAGGAAGCTAGAGGCTTTCTTT. Encoded protein: CASSGRKLEAFF.

Comments on this clonotype: An end of the junction differs from the germline gene, which may be a read error. V usage is TRBV24-1 and J usage is TRBJ1-5; TRBD1 matches 10 bases. The CDR3 covers 17 residues. Germline-derived CDR1 and CDR2 are KGHDR and SFDVKD. The CDR3 DNA is TGTGCCAGCAGTTTATCCCGGGACAGGGGCGTAAATCAGCCCCAGCATTTT. Its protein is CASSLSRDRGVNQPQHF.

This rearrangement joins TRBV19 to TRBJ1-1; unclear D gene. The V gene's germline CDR1 is LNHDA and CDR2 SQIVND (reference sequence). V was clipped by 4 bases and J by 1 base, with 10 bases between them. This CDR3 is 14 amino acids long. The CDR3 DNA reads as TGTGCCAGTAGTACCCTCGGGCCGAACACTGAAGCTTTCTTT. As protein: CASSTLGPNTEAFF.

This clonotype was observed a single time. The rearrangement links TRBV10-1 to TRBJ1-2, with 12 bases identical to TRBD1. This CDR3 spans 16 amino acids. Germline CDR1 is WNHNN and CDR2 is SYGVQD (reference sequence). J lost 0 bases, V lost 5 bases, and 4 bases had no gene match. The CDR3 region has the DNA TGCGCCAGCAGTCGGGACAGGGGGCACCCTAACTATGGCTACACCTTC. Its translation: CASSRDRGHPNYGYTF.

The chain carries TRBV7-3 and TRBJ2-5; possible D gene TRBD2, 5 bases. Germline loops: CDR1 SGHTA, CDR2 FQGTGA. There are 15 residues in the CDR3. Trimming shortened V by 4 bases and J by 5 bases, and 17 bases separated the two germline ends. CDR3 DNA: TGTGCCAGCAGCTCCACCAAGGAGGCCGGGGAGACCCAGTACTTC. It is translated as CASSSTKEAGETQYF.

This clonotype has just a few counts. This CDR3 is CSTFTGAYEQYF. The CDR3, as DNA: TGCAGTACATTTACAGGGGCCTACGAGCAGTACTTC. V and J are TRBV20-1 and TRBJ2-7, with 7 bases that match TRBD1. The junction had 6 bases not matched to a gene; V was cut back by 8 bases and J by 2 bases. This CDR3 is 12 amino acids long. The germline CDR1 and CDR2 sequences are DFQATT and SNEGSKA (reference sequence).

In this sample, this clonotype turned up once. This CDR3 is CASNIDGGTEAFF. CDR3 in DNA: TGTGCCAGCAATATCGATGGCGGGACTGAAGCTTTCTTT. The V and J genes are TRBV2 and TRBJ1-1; D is uncertain. In germline, CDR1 is SNHLY, CDR2 FYNNEI. The length of the CDR3 is 13 residues. Trimming shortened V by 7 bases and J by 5 bases, and 14 bases separated the two germline ends.